This entry concerns a single TCR beta chain. Its antigen is unknown. This entry comes from a study of cytomegalovirus exposure and HLA in healthy donors. A multiplex PCR was run with 60 Vbeta primers and 13 Jbeta primers. Method: immunoSEQ multiplex PCR; TCRdb's copy keeps in-frame clones and lacks some. The profile shows about 140,000 clones, approximately 80% of them singletons. Study observations and caveats: Accurate HLA-A and HLA-B prediction from TCR beta sequences was reported for most subjects.

V lost 4 bases and J 6 bases, leaving 22 bases between the germline ends. This CDR3 region has 16 residues. Germline V gives CDR1 SGHNT, CDR2 YYREEE (reference sequence). The origin of this receptor is a woman aged 50 to 65 in good health and CMV-seronegative. Sequenced sample: PBMCs. V gene TRBV5-4 combines with J gene TRBJ1-2; D may be TRBD1 (6 bases). The CDR3 DNA is TGTGCCAGCAGCCCTACGCCCAACCCCACAGGGAATGGCTACACCTTC. As protein: CASSPTPNPTGNGYTF.